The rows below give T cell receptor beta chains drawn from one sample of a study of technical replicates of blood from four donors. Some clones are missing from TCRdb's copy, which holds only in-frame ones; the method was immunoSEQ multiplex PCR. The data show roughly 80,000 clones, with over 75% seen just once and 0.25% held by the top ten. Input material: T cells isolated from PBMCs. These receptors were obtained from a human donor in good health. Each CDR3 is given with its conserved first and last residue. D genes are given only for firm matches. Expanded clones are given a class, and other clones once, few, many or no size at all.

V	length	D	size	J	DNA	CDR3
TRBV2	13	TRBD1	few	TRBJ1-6	TGTGCCAGCAGGGCCGAGACCCGGGACAGGATTGATTTT	CASRAETRDRIDF
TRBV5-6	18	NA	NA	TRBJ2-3	TGTGCCAGCAGCGGTTGGACTTTAACCCGCAGCCGCACAGATACGCAGTATTTT	CASSGWTLTRSRTDTQYF
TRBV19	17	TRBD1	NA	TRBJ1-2	TGTGCCAGTAGAGGGGAGCTTACCAACAGGGGCCACTATGGCTACACCTTC	CASRGELTNRGHYGYTF
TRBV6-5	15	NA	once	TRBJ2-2	TGTGCCAGCAGTTACTCGATAGATACGAGCGGGGAGCTGTTTTTT	CASSYSIDTSGELFF
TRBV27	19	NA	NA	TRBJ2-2	TGTGCCAGCAGCCATTACGGGCACCGGGACACCCTAAACACCGGGGAGCTGTTTTTT	CASSHYGHRDTLNTGELFF
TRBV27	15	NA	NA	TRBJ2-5	TGTGCCAGCAGTTTTCTAGGTTCGGTTTCGGAGACCCAGTACTTC	CASSFLGSVSETQYF
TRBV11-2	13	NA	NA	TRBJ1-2	TGTGCCAGCCGGTCCTCGGGGGTGGATGGCTACACCTTC	CASRSSGVDGYTF
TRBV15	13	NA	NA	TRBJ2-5	TGTGCCACCAGCAGAGATTCCTTGGAGACCCAGTACTTC	CATSRDSLETQYF
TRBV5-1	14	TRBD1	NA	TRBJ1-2	TGCGCCAGCAGCTTGGGGGACAGCCTCTATGGCTACACCTTC	CASSLGDSLYGYTF
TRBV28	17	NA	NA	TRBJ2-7	TGTGCCAGCAGCCGAATAGGGGTAATAGCCCGTGGTTACGAGCAGTACTTC	CASSRIGVIARGYEQYF